This TCR beta chain was documented in a study of shared clonotypes between healthy human individuals. Study-level information: The study drew on a couple of women and a few men aged 18 to 49 as donors. Plates per donor: three CD4 naive, three CD4 memory, two CD8 naive, one CD8 memory.

As regards this clone: What it binds is not known.

Terminally differentiated effector memory CD45RA+ cells were excluded by CCR7 positive selection of CD45RO-negative cells. The authors loaded 200 ng DNA, roughly 33,000 T cell genomes, into sorted-subset replicate PCRs. Libraries were prepared by immunoSEQ multiplex PCR; TCRdb keeps only in-frame clonotypes and omits some of them. Of fewer than 1 million clones listed, 95% to 97% were seen once; the top ten hold about 0.25%. Trimming cost V 2 bases and J 2 bases, with 10 bases left between them. The CDR3 extends over 14 amino acids. Germline CDR1 and CDR2: WSHSY and SAAADI. General study points: With a handful of donors compared, roughly 5% of naive CD4 clonotypes were shared.

The TCR was taken from a young man in good health. What was sequenced was naive CD8+ T cells sorted from blood. V is TRBV10-2 and J is TRBJ2-7; D possibly corresponds to TRBD1 (5 bases). The CDR3 nucleotides are TGCGCCAGCAGTGAGAGGGGCAGGACCTACGAGCAGTACTTC. It codes for CASSERGRTYEQYF.